This TCR beta chain came from a study of OX40 agonist ivuxolimab in advanced cancers. Germline loops: CDR1 MNHEY, CDR2 SMNVEV (reference sequence). The CDR3 has 14 residues. V was clipped by 8 bases and J by 5 bases, with 19 bases between them. Some clones are missing from TCRdb's copy, which holds only in-frame ones; the method was immunoSEQ multiplex PCR. The table shows roughly 15,000 clones, with around 90% occurring only once. This clone was recorded only once. If patients had autoimmune disease history or systemic immunosuppression, they were excluded. The source of this sequence is an adult with an advanced solid tumor such as melanoma, head and neck, liver or kidney cancer. Here the sequenced sample was CD4+ or CD8+ T cells sorted from blood, taken in a trial of the OX40 agonist ivuxolimab. V gene TRBV27 combines with J gene TRBJ2-7, with D possibly TRBD1 on 8 matching bases. Here the CDR3 reads CASGPTGEGNEQYF. The CDR3 bases are TGTGCCAGCGGGCCGACAGGGGAGGGTAACGAGCAGTACTTC.